These T cell receptor beta chains were read from a single sample in a study of CD8 T cells in Susac syndrome. TCRdb re-analysed the immunoSEQ multiplex PCR reads in MiXCR, keeping a single row per CDR3 protein. The table has 150,000 to 200,000 distinct CDR3 sequences, roughly 94% seen once. The specimen was CD4+ T cells from PBMCs. The receptors shown here come from a human donor with multiple sclerosis. Each CDR3 is given with its conserved first and last residue. The order of the fields is D gene, clone size, V gene, J gene, CDR3 protein, CDR3 DNA. D genes are given only for firm matches. Clone size, where shown, is once, few, many, or a class for clones that have expanded.

>.|few|TRBV7-2|TRBJ1-5
CASSLDGSNQPQHF
TGTGCCAGCAGCTTAGACGGAAGCAATCAGCCCCAGCATTTT
>.|.|TRBV7-8|TRBJ2-2
CASSLALGGTGELFF
TGTGCCAGCAGCTTAGCGCTTGGGGGAACCGGGGAGCTGTTTTTT
>.|few|TRBV29-1|TRBJ2-1
CSVVRSSYNEQFF
TGCAGCGTTGTTCGAAGCTCCTACAATGAGCAGTTCTTC
>.|.|TRBV28|TRBJ2-3
CASSARQASTDTQYF
TGTGCCAGCAGCGCCCGACAGGCGAGCACAGATACGCAGTATTTT
>.|once|TRBV19|TRBJ2-1
CASSIGLDHEQFF
TGTGCCAGTAGTATAGGGCTAGACCATGAGCAGTTCTTC
>.|.|TRBV7-8|TRBJ2-6
CASSLSFSGANVLTF
TGTGCCAGCAGCCTAAGTTTCTCTGGGGCCAACGTCCTGACTTTC
>TRBD2|once|TRBV18|TRBJ2-5
CASSSGLAGRETQYF
TGTGCCAGCTCATCGGGTCTAGCGGGCCGGGAGACCCAGTACTTC
>TRBD1|.|TRBV11-2|TRBJ1-2
CASSSGQAGYGYTF
TGTGCCAGCAGCTCAGGACAGGCGGGCTATGGCTACACCTTC
>.|.|TRBV23-1|TRBJ2-7
CASPRRELYEQYF
TGCGCCAGCCCCCGTAGGGAGCTCTACGAGCAGTACTTC
>.|.|TRBV6-5|TRBJ2-7
CASSYSPTGTYEQYF
TGTGCCAGCAGTTACTCCCCCACGGGGACCTACGAGCAGTACTTC
>.|.|TRBV30|TRBJ1-2
CAWSRDTHYGYTF
TGTGCCTGGAGCAGGGACACTCACTATGGCTACACCTTC
>TRBD2|.|TRBV10-3|TRBJ2-6
CATTSGRGSGANVLTF
TGTGCCACAACTAGCGGGAGGGGATCTGGGGCCAACGTCCTGACTTTC
>TRBD1|.|TRBV12-3/TRBV12-4|TRBJ2-5
CASSFDRGETQYF
TGTGCCAGCAGTTTCGACAGGGGCGAGACCCAGTACTTC
>.|.|TRBV12-3/TRBV12-4|TRBJ2-1
CASSPLRVNEQFF
TGTGCCAGCAGTCCCCTCAGGGTCAATGAGCAGTTCTTC
>TRBD1|.|TRBV28|TRBJ2-7
CASVQRKQGNYEQYF
TGTGCCAGCGTCCAACGGAAACAGGGGAACTACGAGCAGTACTTC
>TRBD2|.|TRBV29-1|TRBJ2-3
CSVPPGSGRIGTQYF
TGCAGCGTTCCCCCTGGTAGCGGGAGAATTGGTACGCAGTATTTT
>.|.|TRBV7-2|TRBJ2-4
CASSLLGKNIQYF
TGTGCCAGCAGCTTGCTAGGCAAAAACATTCAGTACTTC
>.|.|TRBV30|TRBJ2-2
CASKGAGELFF
TGTGCCTCCAAGGGGGCCGGGGAGCTGTTTTTT
>.|.|TRBV6-4|TRBJ1-6
CASRRDFNSPLHF
TGTGCCAGTCGCCGGGACTTCAATTCACCCCTCCACTTT
>TRBD2|.|TRBV19|TRBJ2-2
CASSHGGRDTGELFF
TGTGCCAGTAGTCATGGAGGGAGGGACACCGGGGAGCTGTTTTTT
>TRBD1|.|TRBV18|TRBJ2-7
CASSSPSGTGSYEQYF
TGTGCCAGCTCTTCTCCCTCCGGGACAGGGTCCTACGAGCAGTACTTC
>.|.|TRBV24-1|TRBJ1-2
CATQKPGNYGYTF
TGTGCCACCCAAAAACCAGGGAACTATGGCTACACCTTC
>.|once|TRBV20-1|TRBJ1-2
CSAMDHPDGYTF
TGCAGTGCTATGGACCATCCCGATGGCTACACCTTC
>.|.|TRBV19|TRBJ2-2
CASTRGSDTGELFF
TGTGCCAGTACTAGGGGCTCCGACACCGGGGAGCTGTTTTTT
>.|.|TRBV4-1|TRBJ1-5
CASSQEGILNQPQHF
TGCGCCAGCAGCCAAGAGGGTATACTTAATCAGCCCCAGCATTTT
>TRBD1|.|TRBV6-2/TRBV6-3|TRBJ2-7
CASRLAQGASYEQYF
TGTGCCAGCAGACTGGCCCAGGGGGCCTCCTACGAGCAGTACTTC
>.|few|TRBV4-1|TRBJ2-7
CASSQPLASYEQYF
TGCGCCAGCAGCCAACCCCTTGCCTCCTACGAGCAGTACTTC
>TRBD2|.|TRBV3-1|TRBJ2-1
CASSLAGEWNEQFF
TGTGCCAGCAGCCTAGCGGGAGAATGGAATGAGCAGTTCTTC
>.|.|TRBV19|TRBJ2-7
CASSVEGSGEQYF
TGTGCCAGTAGCGTAGAGGGTTCGGGGGAGCAGTACTTC
>.|.|TRBV29-1|TRBJ2-5
CSVEGFQGGETQYF
TGCAGCGTTGAGGGGTTCCAGGGCGGGGAGACCCAGTACTTC
>.|.|TRBV30|TRBJ2-1
CAWSVWSYNEQFF
TGTGCCTGGAGTGTATGGAGCTACAATGAGCAGTTCTTC
>TRBD2|.|TRBV5-4|TRBJ2-3
CASTEAGGTDTQYF
TGTGCCAGCACCGAAGCGGGAGGCACAGATACGCAGTATTTT
>.|.|TRBV7-9|TRBJ2-5
CASSLGLFQETQYF
TGTGCCAGCAGCTTAGGACTATTCCAAGAGACCCAGTACTTC
>.|.|TRBV6-5|TRBJ1-1
CASSDTLNTEAFF
TGTGCCAGCAGTGACACGCTGAACACTGAAGCTTTCTTT
>TRBD1|.|TRBV5-8|TRBJ2-5
CASSPLTGQQETQYF
TGTGCCAGCAGTCCATTGACGGGACAGCAAGAGACCCAGTACTTC
>.|.|TRBV6-1|TRBJ2-7
CASSEVGRYNEQYF
TGTGCCAGCAGTGAAGTAGGACGGTATAACGAGCAGTACTTC
>.|.|TRBV6-6|TRBJ1-2
CASTLAGGALSYGYTF
TGTGCCAGCACCCTTGCCGGGGGTGCGCTTTCCTATGGCTACACCTTC
>.|.|TRBV5-1|TRBJ1-4
CASRTGTNEKLFF
TGCGCCAGCAGGACTGGTACTAATGAAAAACTGTTTTTT
>.|.|TRBV30|TRBJ1-2
CAWRWGRGNYGYTF
TGTGCCTGGAGATGGGGGCGAGGAAACTATGGCTACACCTTC
>.|.|TRBV30|TRBJ2-3
CAWSVDPRGTDTQYF
TGTGCCTGGAGTGTAGATCCTCGGGGTACAGATACGCAGTATTTT
>.|.|TRBV6-1|TRBJ2-7
CASSEVRGLSSYEQYF
TGTGCCAGCAGTGAAGTACGGGGACTGTCCTCCTACGAGCAGTACTTC
>TRBD1|.|TRBV19|TRBJ1-1
CASNLGTGKGAEAFF
TGTGCCAGTAACTTAGGGACAGGCAAAGGGGCTGAAGCTTTCTTT
>TRBD2|.|TRBV7-2|TRBJ2-2
CASAGGTWSGELFF
TGTGCCAGCGCCGGGGGGACCTGGTCCGGGGAGCTGTTTTTT
>TRBD2|.|TRBV2|TRBJ2-3
CASSATSGGRNTQYF
TGTGCCAGCAGCGCAACTAGCGGGGGGCGAAATACGCAGTATTTT
>.|.|TRBV10-3|TRBJ2-1
CAISREYGYNEQFF
TGTGCCATCAGTCGGGAGTACGGGTACAATGAGCAGTTCTTC
>.|.|TRBV24-1|TRBJ2-3
CATSDGYTDTQYF
TGTGCCACCAGTGACGGGTACACAGATACGCAGTATTTT
>.|.|TRBV6-5|TRBJ1-5
CASSSQGNQPQHF
TGTGCCAGCAGTTCACAGGGAAATCAGCCCCAGCATTTT
>.|.|TRBV12-3/TRBV12-4|TRBJ2-5
CASSPLATRETQYF
TGTGCCAGCAGCCCCCTGGCGACTCGAGAGACCCAGTACTTC
>.|.|TRBV7-9|TRBJ1-2
CASSSEQGGNNYGYTF
TGTGCCAGCAGCTCGGAACAGGGAGGAAACAACTATGGCTACACCTTC
>.|.|TRBV29-1|TRBJ1-1
CSGLPGHGPKDTEAFF
TGCAGCGGACTACCGGGACACGGACCGAAGGACACTGAAGCTTTCTTT
>TRBD2|.|TRBV6-5|TRBJ2-1
CASSYQMGLAGEKNEQFF
TGTGCCAGCAGTTACCAGATGGGACTAGCGGGAGAAAAGAATGAGCAGTTCTTC
>.|few|TRBV6-2/TRBV6-3|TRBJ2-3
CASSPADTQYF
TGTGCCAGCAGTCCGGCGGATACGCAGTATTTT
>.|.|TRBV27|TRBJ1-1
CASSFNWATEAFF
TGTGCCAGCAGTTTCAATTGGGCCACTGAAGCTTTCTTT